Presented here are 22 T cell receptor beta chains from one specimen sequenced in a study of cytomegalovirus exposure and HLA in healthy donors. The PCR contained 60 Vbeta and 13 Jbeta primers. TCRdb's table, derived via immunoSEQ multiplex PCR, lists solely in-frame clones and lacks some. The table lists about 140,000 clones, 60% to 80% of them singletons. Source material: PBMCs. The origin of the receptors is a woman between 25 and 40 years old in good health and CMV-seronegative.

V usage is TRBV10-2 and J usage is TRBJ2-5, with D perhaps TRBD1 (5 bases). Trimming left V 2 bases short and J 1 base short, with 8 bases between. Germline CDR1 and CDR2: WSHSY and SAAADI. The CDR3 runs to 14 residues. The DNA for the CDR3 is TGCGCCAGCAGTGAGGCTGGGGCCCAAGAGACCCAGTACTTC. The encoded protein is CASSEAGAQETQYF.

This chain joins TRBV9 and TRBJ1-2; D perhaps matches TRBD1 (6 bases). Germline lookup yields CDR1 SGDLS and CDR2 YYNGEE. This CDR3 contains 15 residues. The ends were cut back, 3 bases at V and 0 bases at J, with 12 bases in the middle. Here the CDR3 reads CASSARQAANYGYTF. CDR3 nucleotide sequence: TGTGCCAGCAGCGCTAGACAGGCCGCTAACTATGGCTACACCTTC.

This clone occurred a few times. The V call is TRBV5-4, the J call TRBJ1-2, with 7 bases that match TRBD1. With V trimmed by 2 bases and J by 8 bases, 9 bases remained unmatched. The CDR3 covers 14 residues. Germline CDR1 reads SGHNT; CDR2 reads YYREEE (reference sequence). CDR3 sequence: CASSFGTALGGYTF. The CDR3 bases are TGTGCCAGCAGCTTTGGGACAGCCCTCGGAGGCTACACCTTC.

The chain has TRBV5-4 and TRBJ1-2; D gene unclear. The germline gives CDR1 SGHNT, CDR2 YYREEE (reference sequence). CDR3 size: 16 residues. Trimming pared 4 bases from V and 3 bases from J, leaving 19 bases between. The CDR3 sequence is CASSANPDGEDYGYTF. The CDR3 DNA reads as TGTGCCAGCAGCGCCAATCCGGACGGGGAGGACTATGGCTACACCTTC.

This chain connects TRBV9 to TRBJ2-1, with TRBD2 matching 12 bases. V shed 3 bases, J shed 0 bases, and the junction held 10 bases outside the gene matches. Germline values: CDR1 SGDLS, CDR2 YYNGEE. There are 19 residues in the CDR3. The CDR3 DNA sequence: TGTGCCAGCAGCGGACCTAGCGGGAGGGACTTATACTCCTACAATGAGCAGTTCTTC. It codes for CASSGPSGRDLYSYNEQFF.

The chain carries TRBV4-2 and TRBJ2-5, with 10 bases aligning to TRBD1. V was clipped by 3 bases and J by 4 bases; unmatched bases: 8. The CDR3 contains 16 residues. Germline loops: CDR1 LGHNA, CDR2 YNFKEQ. CDR3 coding DNA: TGTGCCAGCAGCCAGGACAGGGGGGTGGGGGCAGAGACCCAGTACTTC. Translating gives CASSQDRGVGAETQYF.

The sample holds a few counts of this clone. The V and J genes are TRBV11-1 and TRBJ1-1; D remains ambiguous. The CDR3 is made up of 13 amino acids. With 0 bases removed from V and 1 base from J, the gap between germline ends came to 3 bases. Germline loops: CDR1 SGHAT, CDR2 FQDESV (reference sequence). The CDR3 protein is CASSLARNTEAFF. For the CDR3, the DNA is TGTGCCAGCAGCTTAGCGAGGAACACTGAAGCTTTCTTT.

This clone showed up just once. This chain uses TRBV10-3 with TRBJ2-7; D not resolved. Germline loops: CDR1 ENHRY, CDR2 SYGVKD. CDR3 length: 11 residues. V lost 4 bases and J lost 4, with 5 bases in between. The CDR3 is CAISANYEQYF. In DNA form, the CDR3 reads TGTGCCATCAGTGCAAATTACGAGCAGTACTTC.

CDR3 in amino acids: CASSPLNRDGGTQYF. CDR3 in DNA: TGTGCCAGCAGCCCTCTTAACAGGGATGGTGGGACCCAGTACTTC. The chain recombines TRBV7-2 with TRBJ2-5, with D perhaps TRBD1 (6 bases). Trimming removed 5 bases at V and 7 bases at J, with 20 bases between. Germline V CDR1 and CDR2: SGHTA, FQGNSA. The CDR3 is made up of 15 amino acids. Based on the CDR3 plus reference TRBV7-2 and TRBJ2-5, the full variable domain is GAGVSQSPSNKVTEKGKDVELRCDPISGHTALYWYRQSLGQGLEFLIYFQGNSAPDKSGLPSDRFSAERTGGSVSTLTIQRTQQEDSAVYLCASSPLNRDGGTQYFGPGTRLLVL.

V usage is TRBV4-2 and J usage is TRBJ2-1; D possibly corresponds to TRBD1 (6 bases). The CDR3 is 17 residues long. Trimming removed 0 bases from V and 4 bases from J, with 16 bases in between. The germline V gene encodes CDR1 LGHNA and CDR2 YNFKEQ. As DNA, the CDR3 is TGTGCCAGCAGCCAAGACACTCCGGACAGCAGATACAATGAGCAGTTCTTC. Residues: CASSQDTPDSRYNEQFF.

The chain joins TRBV2 to TRBJ2-2, with 11 positions matching TRBD2. The trim removed 6 bases at V and 3 bases at J, leaving 3 bases unmatched. Germline values: CDR1 SNHLY, CDR2 FYNNEI. This CDR3 has 15 residues. CDR3 DNA: TGTGCCAGCAGGCGACTAGCGGGGTACACCGGGGAGCTGTTTTTT. Amino acid sequence: CASRRLAGYTGELFF.

This chain uses TRBV11-2 with TRBJ1-2; 9 bases line up with TRBD1. The CDR3 sequence is 16 residues long. With V trimmed by 3 bases and J by 5 bases, 10 bases remained unmatched. The V gene's germline CDR1 is SGHAT and CDR2 FQNNGV. The CDR3 DNA follows: TGTGCCAGCAGCTTCGCCCAGACAGGGGGAGGATATGGCTACACCTTC. This sequence encodes CASSFAQTGGGYGYTF.

This clone is a singleton in its sample. The genes are TRBV19 and TRBJ2-3; 9 bases are a match to TRBD2. Trimming cost V 10 bases and J 5 bases; bases outside gene matches: 4. The V gene's germline CDR1 is LNHDA and CDR2 SQIVND (reference sequence). This CDR3 is 12 amino acids long. CDR3 sequence (DNA): TGTGCCACGGGACTAGCTGGAGATACGCAGTATTTT. As protein: CATGLAGDTQYF.

This chain connects TRBV11-2 to TRBJ2-7; the match to TRBD2 covers 8 bases. Germline loops: CDR1 SGHAT, CDR2 FQNNGV. Losses at the gene ends were 5 bases for V and 7 bases for J; bases not matched to a gene: 7. This CDR3 region has 13 residues. CDR3 bases: TGTGCCAGCAGCGCCGGGGGGGCGGGGGAGCAGTACGTC. It yields the protein CASSAGGAGEQYV.

The chain links TRBV6-6 to TRBJ2-3; 11 bases fit TRBD2. This CDR3 has 16 amino acids. CDR1 is MNHNY and CDR2 is SVGAGI in the germline V gene (reference sequence). V gave up 7 bases and J gave up 0 bases; unmatched junction bases: 6. CDR3 sequence (DNA): TGTGCCAGCATAGCGGGGGGGAAAACTAGCACAGATACGCAGTATTTT. As protein: CASIAGGKTSTDTQYF.

The CDR3 is CASSIASDRGYTF. DNA for the CDR3: TGTGCCAGTAGTATAGCTTCGGACAGGGGCTACACCTTC. The chain links TRBV19 to TRBJ1-2; 7 bases match TRBD1. CDR3 length equals 13 residues. Germline-derived CDR1 and CDR2 are LNHDA and SQIVND (reference sequence). V was clipped by 1 base and J by 8 bases; unmatched bases: 4.

The CDR3 region has the DNA TGTGCCAGCTCACCCCAAACCCTCGCCGGGACAGGGAGCACAGATACGCAGTATTTT. Residues: CASSPQTLAGTGSTDTQYF. The rearrangement uses TRBV18 and TRBJ2-3; 9 positions match TRBD1. Trimming at V came to 3 bases and at J to 0 bases, leaving 13 bases not matched to a gene. Germline V CDR1 and CDR2: KGHSH, LQKENI. CDR3 length: 19 residues.

The chain is built from TRBV5-1 and TRBJ2-2, with TRBD1 as a possible D gene (6 bases). V was pared by 4 bases and J by 4 bases, with 17 bases between. Germline CDR1 SGHRS, CDR2 YFSETQ. The CDR3 consists of 16 residues. Here the CDR3 reads CASSVDRGGSTGELFF. DNA of the CDR3: TGCGCCAGCAGCGTCGACCGAGGGGGATCCACCGGGGAGCTGTTTTTT. The full variable domain, in which reference TRBV5-1 and TRBJ2-2 provide the parts outside the CDR3, is KAGVTQTPRYLIKTRGQQVTLSCSPISGHRSVSWYQQTPGQGLQFLFEYFSETQRNKGNFPGRFSGRQFSNSRSEMNVSTLELGDSALYLCASSVDRGGSTGELFFGEGSRLTVL.

This clone was observed a handful of times. The CDR3 loop is CASSIVLTGVGEAFF. In DNA, the CDR3 is TGTGCCAGTAGTATAGTACTCACAGGGGTCGGGGAAGCTTTCTTT. V gene TRBV19 combines with J gene TRBJ1-1, with 7 bases that match TRBD1. V was pared by 1 base and J by 8 bases, with 10 bases of the junction left unmatched. There are 15 residues in the CDR3. Germline CDR1 and CDR2: LNHDA and SQIVND (reference sequence).

The chain couples TRBV10-1 to TRBJ2-7, with D perhaps TRBD1 (5 bases). V dropped 5 bases and J dropped 4 bases, with 6 bases sitting between them. Germline V CDR1 and CDR2: WNHNN, SYGVQD (reference sequence). CDR3 length: 11 residues. The chain's CDR3 is CASSTGYEQYF. CDR3 bases: TGCGCCAGCAGTACAGGATACGAGCAGTACTTC.

CDR3 loop: CASSQEIGGADTQYF. The DNA for the CDR3 is TGTGCCAGCAGCCAAGAGATAGGGGGGGCAGATACGCAGTATTTT. This chain uses TRBV4-2 with TRBJ2-3; D is possibly TRBD2 (7 bases). Looked up from germline, CDR1 is LGHNA and CDR2 is YNFKEQ. V was cut by 0 bases and J by 4 bases, with 11 bases left in between. The CDR3 runs 15 residues.

This chain connects TRBV6-1 to TRBJ2-3, with D perhaps TRBD2 (6 bases). The length of the CDR3 is 15 residues. The V end lost 4 bases, the J end lost 1 base, and 12 bases lay between the germline ends. CDR1 MNHNS and CDR2 SASEGT come from the germline V gene. The CDR3 DNA reads as TGTGCCAGCAGTGTCGGGAGTGGGGGCACAGATACGCAGTATTTT. It translates to CASSVGSGGTDTQYF.